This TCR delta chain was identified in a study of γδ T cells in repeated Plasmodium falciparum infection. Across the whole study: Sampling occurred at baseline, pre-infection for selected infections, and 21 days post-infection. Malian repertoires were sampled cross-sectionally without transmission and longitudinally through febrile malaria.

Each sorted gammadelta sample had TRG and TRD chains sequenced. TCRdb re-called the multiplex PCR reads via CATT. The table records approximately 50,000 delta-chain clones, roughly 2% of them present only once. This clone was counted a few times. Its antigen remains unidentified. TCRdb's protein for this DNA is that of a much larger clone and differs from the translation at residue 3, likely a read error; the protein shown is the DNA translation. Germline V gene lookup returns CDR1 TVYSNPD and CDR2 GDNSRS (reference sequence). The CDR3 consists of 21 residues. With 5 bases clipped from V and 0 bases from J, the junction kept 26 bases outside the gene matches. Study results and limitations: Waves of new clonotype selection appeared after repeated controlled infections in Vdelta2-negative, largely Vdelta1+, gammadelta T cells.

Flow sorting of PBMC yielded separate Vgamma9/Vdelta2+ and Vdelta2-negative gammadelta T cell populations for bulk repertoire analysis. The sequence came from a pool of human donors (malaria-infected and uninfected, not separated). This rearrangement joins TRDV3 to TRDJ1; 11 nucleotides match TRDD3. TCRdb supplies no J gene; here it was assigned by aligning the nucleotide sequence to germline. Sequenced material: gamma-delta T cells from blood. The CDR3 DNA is TGTGCCCCCACAAGGCCTTCCTACACGGCTTTGGGGGATACGGACACCGATAAACTCATCTTT. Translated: CAPTRPSYTALGDTDTDKLIF. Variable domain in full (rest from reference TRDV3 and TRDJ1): CDKVTQSSPDQTVASGSEVVLLCTYDTVYSNPDLFWYRIRPDYSFQFVFYGDNSRSEGADFTQGRFSVKHILTQKAFHLVISPVRTEDSATYYCAPTRPSYTALGDTDTDKLIFGKGTRVTVEP.